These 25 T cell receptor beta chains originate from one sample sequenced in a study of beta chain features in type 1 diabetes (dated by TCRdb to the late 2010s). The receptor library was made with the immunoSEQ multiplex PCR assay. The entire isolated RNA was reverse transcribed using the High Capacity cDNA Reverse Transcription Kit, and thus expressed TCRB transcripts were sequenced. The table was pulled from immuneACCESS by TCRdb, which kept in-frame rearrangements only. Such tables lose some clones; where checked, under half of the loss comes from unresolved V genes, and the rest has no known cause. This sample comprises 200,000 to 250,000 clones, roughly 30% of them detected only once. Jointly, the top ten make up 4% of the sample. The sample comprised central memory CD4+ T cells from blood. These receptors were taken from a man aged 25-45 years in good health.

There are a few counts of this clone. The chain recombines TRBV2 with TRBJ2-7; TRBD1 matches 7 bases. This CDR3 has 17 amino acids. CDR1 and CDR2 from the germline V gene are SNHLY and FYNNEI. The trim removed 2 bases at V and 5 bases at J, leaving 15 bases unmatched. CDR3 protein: CASSELKGARPLDEQYF. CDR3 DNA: TGTGCCAGCAGTGAATTAAAGGGGGCCCGCCCGCTCGACGAGCAGTACTTC.

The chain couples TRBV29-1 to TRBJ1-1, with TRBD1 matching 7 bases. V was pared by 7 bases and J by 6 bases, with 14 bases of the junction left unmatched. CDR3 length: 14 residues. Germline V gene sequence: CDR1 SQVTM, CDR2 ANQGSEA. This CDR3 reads CSARQGLGIAEAFF. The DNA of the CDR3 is TGCAGCGCCCGACAGGGTCTGGGGATCGCTGAAGCTTTCTTT.

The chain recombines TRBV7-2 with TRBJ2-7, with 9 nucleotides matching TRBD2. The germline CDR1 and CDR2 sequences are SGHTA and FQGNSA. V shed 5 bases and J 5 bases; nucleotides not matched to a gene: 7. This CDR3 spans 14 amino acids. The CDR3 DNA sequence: TGTGCCAGCAGCGCCGTAGCGGGAGTCGACGAGCAGTACTTC. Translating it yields CASSAVAGVDEQYF.

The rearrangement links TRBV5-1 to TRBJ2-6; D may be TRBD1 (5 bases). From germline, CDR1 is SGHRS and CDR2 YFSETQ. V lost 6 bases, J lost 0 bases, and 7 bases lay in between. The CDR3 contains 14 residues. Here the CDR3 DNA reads TGCGCCAGCACTGACAGCTCTGGGGCCAACGTCCTGACTTTC. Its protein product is CASTDSSGANVLTF.

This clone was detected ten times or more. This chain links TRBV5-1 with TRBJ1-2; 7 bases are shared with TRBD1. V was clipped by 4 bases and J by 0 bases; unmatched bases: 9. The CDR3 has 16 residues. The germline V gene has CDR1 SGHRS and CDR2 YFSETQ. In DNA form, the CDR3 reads TGCGCCAGCAGCGCCGGGACAGCGACGCCTAACTATGGCTACACCTTC. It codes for CASSAGTATPNYGYTF.

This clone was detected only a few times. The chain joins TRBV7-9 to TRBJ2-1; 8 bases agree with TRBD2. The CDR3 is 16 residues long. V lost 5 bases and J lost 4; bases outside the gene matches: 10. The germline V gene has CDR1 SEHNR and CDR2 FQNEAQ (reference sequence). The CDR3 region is CASSPPTSGPYNEQFF. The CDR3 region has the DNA TGTGCCAGCAGCCCCCCCACTAGCGGTCCATACAATGAGCAGTTCTTC.

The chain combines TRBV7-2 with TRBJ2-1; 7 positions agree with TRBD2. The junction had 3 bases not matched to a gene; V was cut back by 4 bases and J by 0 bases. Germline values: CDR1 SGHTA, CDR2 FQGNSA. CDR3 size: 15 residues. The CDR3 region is CASSSTGGSYNEQFF. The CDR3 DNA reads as TGTGCCAGCAGCTCCACGGGAGGCTCCTACAATGAGCAGTTCTTC. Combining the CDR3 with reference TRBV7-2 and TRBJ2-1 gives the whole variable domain GAGVSQSPSNKVTEKGKDVELRCDPISGHTALYWYRQSLGQGLEFLIYFQGNSAPDKSGLPSDRFSAERTGGSVSTLTIQRTQQEDSAVYLCASSSTGGSYNEQFFGPGTRLTVL.

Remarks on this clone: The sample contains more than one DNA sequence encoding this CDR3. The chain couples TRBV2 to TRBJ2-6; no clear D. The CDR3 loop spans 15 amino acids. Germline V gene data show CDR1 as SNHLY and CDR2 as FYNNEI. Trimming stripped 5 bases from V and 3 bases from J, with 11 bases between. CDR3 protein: CASSPDSSGANVLTF. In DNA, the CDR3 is TGTGCCAGCAGTCCTGACTCCAGTGGGGCCAACGTCCTGACTTTC. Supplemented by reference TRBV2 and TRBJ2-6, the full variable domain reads EPEVTQTPSHQVTQMGQEVILRCVPISNHLYFYWYRQILGQKVEFLVSFYNNEISEKSEIFDDQFSVERPDGSNFTLKIRSTKLEDSAMYFCASSPDSSGANVLTFGAGSRLTVL.

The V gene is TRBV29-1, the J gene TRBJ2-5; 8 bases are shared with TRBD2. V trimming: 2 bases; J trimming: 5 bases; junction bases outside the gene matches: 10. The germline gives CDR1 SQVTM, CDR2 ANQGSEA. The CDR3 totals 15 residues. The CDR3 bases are TGCAGCGTTGAAACCCCCAGCGGGGGTAGGGAGACCCAGTACTTC. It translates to CSVETPSGGRETQYF.

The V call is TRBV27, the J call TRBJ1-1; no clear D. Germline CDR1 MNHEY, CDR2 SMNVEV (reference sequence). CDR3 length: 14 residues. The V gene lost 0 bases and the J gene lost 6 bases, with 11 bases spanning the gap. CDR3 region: CASSLSTQRAEAFF. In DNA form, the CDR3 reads TGTGCCAGCAGTTTATCGACCCAAAGGGCTGAAGCTTTCTTT.

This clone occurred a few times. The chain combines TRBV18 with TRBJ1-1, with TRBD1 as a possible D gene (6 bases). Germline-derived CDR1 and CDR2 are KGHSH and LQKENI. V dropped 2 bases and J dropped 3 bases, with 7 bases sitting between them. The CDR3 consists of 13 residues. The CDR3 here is CASSPGGHTEAFF. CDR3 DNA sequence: TGTGCCAGCTCACCAGGGGGGCACACTGAAGCTTTCTTT. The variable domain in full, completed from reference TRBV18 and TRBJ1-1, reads NAGVMQNPRHLVRRRGQEARLRCSPMKGHSHVYWYRQLPEEGLKFMVYLQKENIIDESGMPKERFSAEFPKEGPSILRIQQVVRGDSAAYFCASSPGGHTEAFFGQGTRLTVV.

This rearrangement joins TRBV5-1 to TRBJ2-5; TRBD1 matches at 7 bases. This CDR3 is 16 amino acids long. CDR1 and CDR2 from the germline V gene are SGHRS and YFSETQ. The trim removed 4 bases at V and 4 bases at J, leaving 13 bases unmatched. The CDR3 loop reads CASSPDPAGTAETQYF. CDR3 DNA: TGCGCCAGCAGCCCGGACCCCGCCGGGACAGCAGAGACCCAGTACTTC.

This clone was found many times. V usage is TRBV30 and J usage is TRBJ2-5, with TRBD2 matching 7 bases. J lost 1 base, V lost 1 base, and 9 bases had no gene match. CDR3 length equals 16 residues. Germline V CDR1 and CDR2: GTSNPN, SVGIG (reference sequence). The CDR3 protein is CAWSGATGRVQETQYF. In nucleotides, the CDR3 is TGTGCCTGGAGTGGGGCGACGGGGAGGGTCCAAGAGACCCAGTACTTC.

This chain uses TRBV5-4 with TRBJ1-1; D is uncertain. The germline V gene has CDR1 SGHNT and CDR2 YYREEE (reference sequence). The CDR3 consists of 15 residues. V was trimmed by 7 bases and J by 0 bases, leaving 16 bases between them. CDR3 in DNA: TGTGCCAGCCGAACCTCGGGGTACATGAACACTGAAGCTTTCTTT. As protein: CASRTSGYMNTEAFF.

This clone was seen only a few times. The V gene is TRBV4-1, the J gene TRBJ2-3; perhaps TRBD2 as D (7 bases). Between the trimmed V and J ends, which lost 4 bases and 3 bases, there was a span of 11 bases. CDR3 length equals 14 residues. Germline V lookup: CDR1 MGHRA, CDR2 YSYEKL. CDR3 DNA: TGCGCCAGCAGCCCGGGGGGCCGGACAGATACGCAGTATTTT. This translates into CASSPGGRTDTQYF.

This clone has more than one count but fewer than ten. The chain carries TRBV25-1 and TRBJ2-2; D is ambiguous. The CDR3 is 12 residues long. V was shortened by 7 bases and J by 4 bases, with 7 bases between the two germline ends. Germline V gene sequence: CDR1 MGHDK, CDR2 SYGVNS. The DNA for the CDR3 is TGTGCCAGCACCCGAGGCACCGGGGAGCTGTTTTTT. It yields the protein CASTRGTGELFF.

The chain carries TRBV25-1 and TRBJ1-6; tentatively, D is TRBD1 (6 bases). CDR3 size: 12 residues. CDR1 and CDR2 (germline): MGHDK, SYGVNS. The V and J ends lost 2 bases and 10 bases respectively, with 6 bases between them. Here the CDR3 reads CASSEDRSPLHF. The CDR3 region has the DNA TGTGCCAGCAGTGAAGACAGGTCACCCCTCCACTTT.

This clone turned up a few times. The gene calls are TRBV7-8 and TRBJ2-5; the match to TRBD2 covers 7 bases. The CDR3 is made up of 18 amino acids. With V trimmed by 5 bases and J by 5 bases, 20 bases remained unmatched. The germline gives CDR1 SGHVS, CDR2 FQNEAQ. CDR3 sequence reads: CASSPFRAGAHLGETQYF. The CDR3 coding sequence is TGTGCCAGCAGCCCGTTCCGCGCGGGAGCCCATTTAGGGGAGACCCAGTACTTC.

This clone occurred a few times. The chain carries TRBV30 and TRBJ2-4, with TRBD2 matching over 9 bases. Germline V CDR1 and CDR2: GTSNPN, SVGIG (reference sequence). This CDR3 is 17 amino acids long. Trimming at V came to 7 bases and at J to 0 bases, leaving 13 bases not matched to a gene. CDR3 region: CASAQRGEPVAKNIQYF. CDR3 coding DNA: TGTGCCTCCGCTCAGCGGGGGGAACCTGTAGCCAAAAACATTCAGTACTTC.

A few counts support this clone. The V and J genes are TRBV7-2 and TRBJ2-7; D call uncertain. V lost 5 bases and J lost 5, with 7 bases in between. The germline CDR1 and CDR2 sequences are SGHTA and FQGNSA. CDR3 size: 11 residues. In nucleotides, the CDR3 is TGTGCCAGCAGCCGAAAGGACGAGCAGTACTTC. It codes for CASSRKDEQYF.

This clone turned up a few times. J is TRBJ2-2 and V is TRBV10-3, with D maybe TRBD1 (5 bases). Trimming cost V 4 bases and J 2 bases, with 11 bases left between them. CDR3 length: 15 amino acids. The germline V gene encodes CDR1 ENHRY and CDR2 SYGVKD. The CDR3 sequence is CAISGGSVNTGELFF. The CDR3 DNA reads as TGTGCCATCAGTGGGGGCAGCGTAAACACCGGGGAGCTGTTTTTT.

This CDR3 is CASSPGLGYNEQFF. CDR3 in DNA: TGTGCCAGCAGCCCTGGACTAGGCTACAATGAGCAGTTCTTC. The chain recombines TRBV7-2 with TRBJ2-1, with 7 positions matching TRBD2. J lost 3 bases, V lost 5 bases, and 4 bases had no gene match. CDR3 length equals 14 residues. Per the germline V gene, CDR1 is SGHTA and CDR2 is FQGNSA.

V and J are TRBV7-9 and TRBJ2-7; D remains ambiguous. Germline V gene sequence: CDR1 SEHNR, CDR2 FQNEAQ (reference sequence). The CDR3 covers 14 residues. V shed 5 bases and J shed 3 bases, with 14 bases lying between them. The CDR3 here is CASSQEVSFYEQYF. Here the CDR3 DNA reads TGTGCCAGCAGCCAAGAGGTCTCTTTCTACGAGCAGTACTTC.

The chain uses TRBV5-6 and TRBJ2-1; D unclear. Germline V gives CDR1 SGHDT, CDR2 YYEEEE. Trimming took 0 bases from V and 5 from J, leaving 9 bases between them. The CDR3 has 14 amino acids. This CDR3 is CASSLGPQNNEQFF. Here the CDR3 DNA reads TGTGCCAGCAGCTTGGGACCTCAGAACAATGAGCAGTTCTTC.

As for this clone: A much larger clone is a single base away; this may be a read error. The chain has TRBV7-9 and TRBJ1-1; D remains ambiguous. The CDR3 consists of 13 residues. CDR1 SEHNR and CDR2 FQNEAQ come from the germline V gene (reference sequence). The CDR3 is CDSSLYPNTEAFF. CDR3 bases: TGTGACAGCAGCTTATACCCGAACACTGAAGCTTTCTTT.